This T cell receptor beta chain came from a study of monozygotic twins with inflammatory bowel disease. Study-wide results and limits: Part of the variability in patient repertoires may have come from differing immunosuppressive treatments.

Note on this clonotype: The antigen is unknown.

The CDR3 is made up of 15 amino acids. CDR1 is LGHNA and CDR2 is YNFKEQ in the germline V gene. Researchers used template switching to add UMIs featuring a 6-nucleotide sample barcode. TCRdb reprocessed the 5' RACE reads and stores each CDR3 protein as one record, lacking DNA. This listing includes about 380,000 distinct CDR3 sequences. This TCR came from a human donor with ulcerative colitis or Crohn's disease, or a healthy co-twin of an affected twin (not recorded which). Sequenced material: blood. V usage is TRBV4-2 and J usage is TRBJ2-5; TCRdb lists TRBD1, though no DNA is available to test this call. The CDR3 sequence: CASSQDRGGQETQYF.